These T cell receptor beta chains were read from a single sample in a study of beta chain features in type 1 diabetes. Profiled with immunoSEQ multiplex PCR; TCRdb holds only in-frame clones, not every one. Here the sample spans 400,000 to 600,000 clones, approximately 31% being singletons. Material for sequencing was naive CD4+ T cells from blood. The receptors come from a man younger than 35 in good health. Both conserved end residues are part of each CDR3. Fields, in order: clone size, J gene, D gene, V gene, CDR3 DNA, CDR3 protein. D genes are given only for firm matches. For some rows the clone size is stated as once, few or many, or as a class when expanded; others skip it.

>-|TRBJ2-7|TRBD2|TRBV7-6
TGTGCCAGCAGCTTACTTGGACGTGGGACTAGCGGGAGTTACGAGCAGTACTTC
CASSLLGRGTSGSYEQYF
>few|TRBJ2-5|-|TRBV30
TGTGCCTGGAGTCCTCCTAATCGGGAGACCCAGTACTTC
CAWSPPNRETQYF
>-|TRBJ1-2|-|TRBV19
TGTGCCAGTAGTATCCGTCAGGCAATAGGGGATGGCTACACCTTC
CASSIRQAIGDGYTF
>-|TRBJ1-2|-|TRBV7-9
TGTGCCAGCAGCCAAGTGGATGGCTACACCTTC
CASSQVDGYTF
>-|TRBJ2-1|-|TRBV25-1
TGTGCCAGCAGTGAATTCGACAATAGCGGCGATGAGCAGTTCTTC
CASSEFDNSGDEQFF
>-|TRBJ2-3|-|TRBV5-1
TGCGCCAGCAGCCGTTTAGCGGCCACAACCACAGATACGCAGTATTTT
CASSRLAATTTDTQYF
>few|TRBJ2-1|TRBD2|TRBV5-1
TGCGCGACCCGGGAACTAGCGGGGAGACAGGAAAATGAGCAGTTCTTC
CATRELAGRQENEQFF
>-|TRBJ1-2|-|TRBV29-1
TGCAGCGCTGGCGGGGGGAGCTATGGCTACACCTTC
CSAGGGSYGYTF
>-|TRBJ2-7|-|TRBV28
TGTGCCAGCAGCTGGGGCAGGGGAGGCCACGAGCAGTACTTC
CASSWGRGGHEQYF
>-|TRBJ2-3|-|TRBV5-6
TGTGCCAGCAGCTGGTGGGATGGCAACACAGATACGCAGTATTTT
CASSWWDGNTDTQYF
>-|TRBJ2-1|-|TRBV29-1
TGCAGCGCCCTAGACGGCTACAATGAGCAGTTCTTC
CSALDGYNEQFF
>-|TRBJ2-2|-|TRBV29-1
TGCAGCGTTGGGGCGGGACAGAACACCGGGGAGCTGTTTTTT
CSVGAGQNTGELFF
>-|TRBJ2-5|TRBD1|TRBV25-1
TGTGCCAGCAGTGATCAGGACAGGGGCGGGGAGACCCAGTACTTC
CASSDQDRGGETQYF
>-|TRBJ2-7|-|TRBV7-2
TGTGCCAGCAGCTTAGACAGCGGCCGCTACGAGCAGTACTTC
CASSLDSGRYEQYF
>few|TRBJ1-5|TRBD1|TRBV28
TGTGCCAGCAGCCCCACGGGACAGTGGAATCAGCCCCAGCATTTT
CASSPTGQWNQPQHF
>few|TRBJ2-3|TRBD2|TRBV10-3
TGTGCCATCAGTGCGACTAGCGGGAGGTTGGATACGCAGTATTTT
CAISATSGRLDTQYF
>few|TRBJ1-1|-|TRBV30
TGTGCCTGGAATAAGGGGGTTGATACTGAAGCTTTCTTT
CAWNKGVDTEAFF
>-|TRBJ2-3|TRBD2|TRBV7-2
TGTGCCAGCAGCCCAGCGGGAGGTACGACAGATACGCAGTATTTT
CASSPAGGTTDTQYF
>-|TRBJ2-1|-|TRBV7-8
TGTGCCAGCAGCACAAGTAGGGGGGAGCAGTTCTTC
CASSTSRGEQFF
>few|TRBJ2-1|TRBD2|TRBV9
TGTGCCAGCAGCGTAGGAGGTAGCGGGAACAATGAGCAGTTCTTC
CASSVGGSGNNEQFF
>-|TRBJ2-7|TRBD1|TRBV7-3
TGTGCCAGCAGCTCCACGGGACAGGTTTCCGAGCAGTACTTC
CASSSTGQVSEQYF
>-|TRBJ2-3|-|TRBV7-2
TGTGCCAGCAGCTTAGCGCCAGGCCGGGAGTATTTT
CASSLAPGREYF
>few|TRBJ2-4|-|TRBV15
TGTGCCACCAGCAGAAGGAGGGTGGATAACATTCAGTACTTC
CATSRRRVDNIQYF
>-|TRBJ1-1|-|TRBV18
TGTGCCAGCTCACCAAGAAACATAGGGACTGAAGCTTTCTTT
CASSPRNIGTEAFF
>-|TRBJ2-1|-|TRBV2
TGTGCCAGCAGTGGTTTGGCCAGAAACAATGAGCAGTTCTTC
CASSGLARNNEQFF